This entry is about one TCR beta chain. Authors' processing steps: From reference gene primer amplification, estimates of nucleated cell counts were derived. Only in-frame clones appear in the TCRdb table, and some are missing; sequencing was by immunoSEQ multiplex PCR. For V, J and clone size, that table is used; D and trimming come from the DNA. The sample lists around 360,000 clones, around 87% occurring once. This specimen belongs to a study of blood T cell repertoires in COVID-19. This study enrolled people aged 18 to 89 from roughly 22 US geographic areas. Input material: PBMCs or T cells enriched from blood (not recorded which). This receptor was identified in a man aged 40-49 years in a cohort exposed to, infected with or recovered from COVID-19 (not recorded which).

The CDR3 sequence is CASSIDPAGLAGVVNEQFF. As DNA, the CDR3 is TGTGCCAGTAGTATAGACCCCGCGGGACTAGCGGGAGTCGTAAATGAGCAGTTCTTC. This sequence joins TRBV19 and TRBJ2-1; 14 nucleotides match TRBD2. This CDR3 has 19 amino acids. Germline V CDR1 and CDR2: LNHDA, SQIVND (reference sequence). J gave up 7 bases and V 0 bases, and 11 bases lay outside the gene matches.